This T cell receptor beta chain was retrieved from a study of blood T cell repertoires in COVID-19. About the study: Acute-phase and convalescent COVID-19 samples originated in the United States, Italy and Spain. PBMCs, B-cell-depleted T cells, or T cells were the source of the cDNA or gDNA that made up the material.

This CDR3 has 16 residues. V lost 1 base, J lost 0 bases, and 10 bases lay in between. The germline V gene encodes CDR1 LGHDT and CDR2 YNNKEL (reference sequence). Per the original data handling: Cell counts per sample came from amplifying reference gene primers. Using immunoSEQ multiplex PCR, the repertoire was profiled, and TCRdb retains in-frame clones only, with some absent. V and J calls and clone size are given by that table; D and trimming were obtained from the DNA. The profile shows under 30,000 clones, more than 75% of them singletons. The TCR was taken from a human donor with active COVID-19. The donor label of this sample is uncertain. What was sequenced was peripheral blood. The V call is TRBV3-1 (or the pseudogene TRBV3-2), the J call TRBJ1-3, with D unresolved. CDR3 sequence (DNA): TGTGCCAGCAGCCAAGGGGCCGGCAACTCTGGAAACACCATATATTTT. Translation gives CASSQGAGNSGNTIYF.